The rows below give T cell receptor beta chains drawn from one sample of a study of blood T cell repertoires in COVID-19. Method: immunoSEQ multiplex PCR; TCRdb's copy keeps in-frame clones and lacks some. The repertoire holds 90,000 to 150,000 clones, with 65% to 90% as singletons. Source material: peripheral blood. Receptors originate from a man at least 80 years old with acute or convalescent COVID-19. Each CDR3 is given with its conserved first and last residue. The D gene is left open where the match is weak. The size field is filled for only some rows; it gives once, few, many or a size class.

TRBJ1-2 | 15 | TRBV6-5 | TRBD1 | once | TGTGCCAGCAGTTACTCCGGGACAGGGGACTATGGCTACACCTTC | CASSYSGTGDYGYTF
TRBJ2-1 | 13 | TRBV7-2 | - | - | TGTGCCAGCAGCCTATGGTCCTACAATGAGCAGTTCTTC | CASSLWSYNEQFF
TRBJ1-2 | 13 | TRBV6-4 | TRBD1 | once | TGTGCCAGCAGTGCCGAGACAGGGTTTGGCTACACCTTC | CASSAETGFGYTF
TRBJ2-7 | 16 | TRBV27 | - | - | TGTGCCAGCAGTTTATCGCTGGGGGGAAGCTCCTACGAGCAGTACTTC | CASSLSLGGSSYEQYF
TRBJ2-3 | 15 | TRBV10-3 | TRBD1 | - | TGTGCCATCAGTGAGTTGACAGGGTACACAGATACGCAGTATTTT | CAISELTGYTDTQYF
TRBJ2-2 | 13 | TRBV3-1/TRBV3-2 | - | - | TGTGCCAGCAGCCTAAGGGGCACCGGGGAGCTGTTTTTT | CASSLRGTGELFF
TRBJ2-1 | 11 | TRBV25-1 | - | - | TGTGCCAGCAGTGGGGGGGTGGAGCAGTTCTTC | CASSGGVEQFF
TRBJ2-3 | 17 | TRBV4-2 | TRBD2 | - | TGTGCCAGCAGCCAAAGGGGCGGGCTAGCGGGTGGAGATACGCAGTATTTT | CASSQRGGLAGGDTQYF
TRBJ2-3 | 14 | TRBV25-1 | - | few | TGTGCCAGCAGCCGTGCAGGGGCCACAGATACGCAGTATTTT | CASSRAGATDTQYF
TRBJ2-1 | 16 | TRBV18 | TRBD1 | once | TGTGCCAGCTCACCACAACGGGACAGGGGCGGTAATGAGCAGTTCTTC | CASSPQRDRGGNEQFF
TRBJ1-2 | 16 | TRBV4-1 | TRBD1 | - | TGCGCCAGCAGTGATCCGGGACAGAAAGTTATTCGGGGCTACACCTTC | CASSDPGQKVIRGYTF
TRBJ1-5 | 14 | TRBV2 | TRBD1 | - | TGTGCCAGCAGGGCCGACAGGGGGCAACAGCCCCAGCATTTT | CASRADRGQQPQHF
TRBJ1-3 | 15 | TRBV3-1/TRBV3-2 | TRBD1 | - | TGTGCCAGCAGCCAAGGCCAGGGGGCTGGAAACACCATATATTTT | CASSQGQGAGNTIYF
TRBJ2-3 | 14 | TRBV6-6 | - | - | TGTGCCAGCAGTTGGGGGACAAGCACAGATACGCAGTATTTT | CASSWGTSTDTQYF
TRBJ2-1 | 17 | TRBV25-1 | TRBD2 | - | TGTGCCAGCAGCACCTTATTAGCGGGGCCCCCCTACAATGAGCAGTTCTTC | CASSTLLAGPPYNEQFF
TRBJ2-7 | 13 | TRBV5-8 | - | - | TGTGCCAGCAGCTACGAGTTGCCCTACGAGCAGTACTTC | CASSYELPYEQYF
TRBJ2-1 | 15 | TRBV21-1 | - | few | TGTGCCAGCAGCCCCAGGGAAGACAGCTACAATGAGCAGTTCTTC | CASSPREDSYNEQFF
TRBJ2-2 | 16 | TRBV19 | - | - | TGTGCCAGTAGTATACGATCGGTGGGCAACACCGGGGAGCTGTTTTTT | CASSIRSVGNTGELFF
TRBJ1-5 | 18 | TRBV28 | TRBD1 | many | TGTGCCAGCAGTCTCAAATCCTCTTGGGACAGGGAGCATCAGCCCCAGCATTTT | CASSLKSSWDREHQPQHF
TRBJ2-7 | 14 | TRBV7-9 | TRBD1 | - | TGTGCCAGCAGCAAAGGACAGGTCTCCTACGAGCAGTACTTC | CASSKGQVSYEQYF
TRBJ2-2 | 13 | TRBV12-3/TRBV12-4 | - | - | TGTGCCAGCAGTTTTGTGAGCCCCGGGGAGCTGTTTTTT | CASSFVSPGELFF
TRBJ1-4 | 12 | TRBV18 | TRBD1 | few | TGTGCCAGCTCCGACAGGGACGAAAAACTGTTTTTT | CASSDRDEKLFF
TRBJ2-1 | 15 | TRBV18 | TRBD2 | - | TGTGCCAGCTCTCCGACTAGCGCTGGAGGCAATGAGCAGTTCTTC | CASSPTSAGGNEQFF
TRBJ2-3 | 16 | TRBV10-1 | TRBD1 | - | TGCGCCAGCAGTGAGTCGAGACAGGGCGGCACAGATACGCAGTATTTT | CASSESRQGGTDTQYF
TRBJ2-2 | 15 | TRBV7-2 | - | - | TGTGCCAGCAGCGCAGGGTCTCTATCGACCGGGGAGCTGTTTTTT | CASSAGSLSTGELFF
TRBJ1-5 | 15 | TRBV4-3 | TRBD1 | - | TGCGCCAGCAGCCAGGCCTTACAGGGGTCTCAGCCCCAGCATTTT | CASSQALQGSQPQHF
TRBJ1-1 | 14 | TRBV18 | - | - | TGTGCCAGCTCATCACGACAGGAGAACACTGAAGCTTTCTTT | CASSSRQENTEAFF
TRBJ2-5 | 12 | TRBV5-1 | - | - | TGCGCCAGCAGCCATTCCCAAGAGACCCAGTACTTC | CASSHSQETQYF
TRBJ2-2 | 14 | TRBV10-3 | TRBD2 | - | TGTGCCACCGGGCAGGCGGGAGGTGCCGGGGAGCTGTTTTTT | CATGQAGGAGELFF
TRBJ1-2 | 14 | TRBV3-1/TRBV3-2 | TRBD1 | - | TGTGCCAGCAGCCAAGGGACAGGCGTCGCTGGCTACACCTTC | CASSQGTGVAGYTF
TRBJ2-7 | 12 | TRBV12-3/TRBV12-4 | TRBD1 | - | TGTGCCAGCAGTGACAGGGTTTACGAGCAGTACTTC | CASSDRVYEQYF
TRBJ1-2 | 13 | TRBV11-1 | TRBD1 | once | TGTGCCAGCAGCCGAGGGACAGAAGATGGCTACACCTTC | CASSRGTEDGYTF
TRBJ1-6 | 15 | TRBV5-6 | - | - | TGTGCCAGCAGCCCCGGGGGGCACGGAAATTCACCCCTCCACTTT | CASSPGGHGNSPLHF
TRBJ1-4 | 15 | TRBV5-1 | - | - | TGCGCCAGCAGCTTGGATTGGAGCTCGGGGGAAAAACTGTTTTTT | CASSLDWSSGEKLFF
TRBJ2-3 | 17 | TRBV2 | TRBD2 | medium-sized | TGTGCCAGCAGTAGACCGGGACTAGCGGGAGGTTTAGATACGCAGTATTTT | CASSRPGLAGGLDTQYF
TRBJ1-5 | 17 | TRBV19 | TRBD1 | - | TGTGCCAGTAGTATAGTCTCCTTGGGACAGGGAAATCAGCCCCAGCATTTT | CASSIVSLGQGNQPQHF
TRBJ1-6 | 17 | TRBV6-1 | - | - | TGTGCCAGCAGTGAATCTACATGGCAGGGAATGGACTCACCCCTCCACTTT | CASSESTWQGMDSPLHF
TRBJ1-1 | 15 | TRBV5-1 | - | - | TGCGCCAGCAGCTTGGATGGGGGGGCTGTCACTGAAGCTTTCTTT | CASSLDGGAVTEAFF
TRBJ1-5 | 13 | TRBV18 | - | - | TGTGCCAGCTCACCGGGCCTCAATCAGCCCCAGCATTTT | CASSPGLNQPQHF
TRBJ1-5 | 18 | TRBV4-2 | - | - | TGTGCCAGCAGCCGGGATCTGAGGGGGACGTCCGACAATCAGCCCCAGCATTTT | CASSRDLRGTSDNQPQHF
TRBJ2-1 | 13 | TRBV19 | - | - | TGTGCCAGTAGTAGCCACAGGTACGATGAGCAGTTCTTC | CASSSHRYDEQFF
TRBJ1-5 | 14 | TRBV30 | - | - | TGTGCCTGGAGCACAGGGCGGGGCAATCAGCCCCAGCATTTT | CAWSTGRGNQPQHF
TRBJ2-7 | 15 | TRBV9 | TRBD2 | - | TGTGCCAGCAGCGTCGGGACTAGCGGATCCTACGAGCAGTACTTC | CASSVGTSGSYEQYF
TRBJ1-1 | 14 | TRBV9 | - | - | TGTGCCAGCAGCGGCCTGACCGGGGGCACTGAAGCTTTCTTT | CASSGLTGGTEAFF
TRBJ1-3 | 15 | TRBV19 | TRBD1 | - | TGTGCCAGTAGTAAAGGGACAGGGCATGGAAACACCATATATTTT | CASSKGTGHGNTIYF
TRBJ2-1 | 16 | TRBV19 | TRBD2 | - | TGTGCCAGTAGTTCCCTAGCGGGAGGTTCCTACAATGAGCAGTTCTTC | CASSSLAGGSYNEQFF
TRBJ1-5 | 14 | TRBV28 | TRBD1 | - | TGTGCCAGCAGCGGACAGGTTTGGGCTCAGCCCCAGCATTTT | CASSGQVWAQPQHF